The count of the clone carrying this T cell receptor beta chain is one. Its antigen is currently unknown. With 4 bases removed from V and 1 base from J, the gap between germline ends came to 7 bases. The CDR3 extends over 12 amino acids. From germline, CDR1 is SQVTM and CDR2 ANQGSEA. The PCR had 60 Vbeta and 13 Jbeta primers. This table comes from immunoSEQ multiplex PCR, and its TCRdb copy is limited to in-frame clones, with some not included. The data show hundreds of thousands of clones, roughly 84% seen once. The sample comes from a study of cytomegalovirus exposure and HLA in healthy donors. Whole-study results and caveats: Compared with the roughly 670-donor mean, an Asian-associated ancestry cluster reportedly had fewer N-insertions, according to a later analysis. Later analysis indicated greater clonal expansion among HLA-associated TCR beta chains than among equally common other chains.

The clonotype comes from a girl aged 10-17 years in good health and CMV-seronegative. J is TRBJ2-5 and V is TRBV29-1; D is unclear. The specimen sequenced was PBMCs. CDR3 coding DNA: TGCAGCGTTGGCGTGAGCCAAGAGACCCAGTACTTC. Its translation is CSVGVSQETQYF.